The 21 T cell receptor beta chains listed next were all sequenced from one sample in a study of T-cell memory formation after mild COVID-19. TCRdb analysed the 5' RACE reads with MiXCR anew, one entry per CDR3 protein. The sample records 350,000 to 500,000 distinct CDR3 sequences, about 20% being singletons. Material: PBMCs or a T cell subset sorted from them (not recorded which). The source of these receptors is a man aged 18 to 29 who had mild COVID-19 (a few samples of this study predate the infection). Cell type and time point are not known.

CDR3 nucleotides: TGCGCCAGCAGCTACACCAGGCGTGGCTACACCTTC. It yields the protein CASSYTRRGYTF. V gene TRBV5-1 combines with J gene TRBJ1-2; D is ambiguous. V dropped 3 bases and J dropped 7 bases, with 10 bases sitting between them. The CDR3 spans 12 residues. From germline, CDR1 is SGHRS and CDR2 YFSETQ.

This clonotype showed up just a few times. The chain carries TRBV18 and TRBJ2-6; D gene uncertain. Trimming left V 0 bases short and J 4 bases short, with 4 bases between. CDR1 and CDR2 from the germline V gene are KGHSH and LQKENI. CDR3 length: 14 residues. The CDR3 coding sequence is TGTGCCAGCTCACCACCTTCAGGGGCCAACGTCCTGACTTTC. It translates to CASSPPSGANVLTF.

This clonotype was seen only a few times. J is TRBJ2-2 and V is TRBV14; tentatively, D is TRBD2 (5 bases). Germline V gene sequence: CDR1 SGHDN, CDR2 FVKESK. V lost 0 bases, J lost 5 bases, and 10 bases lay in between. The CDR3 extends over 15 amino acids. The CDR3: CASSQDNRGTGELFF. In DNA form, the CDR3 reads TGTGCCAGCAGCCAAGATAATCGAGGGACCGGGGAGCTGTTTTTT.

This clonotype was picked up many times. The rearrangement joins TRBV4-1 to TRBJ2-2, with D perhaps matching TRBD1 or TRBD2 (7 bases each). The CDR3 spans 17 residues. The V and J ends lost 2 bases and 5 bases respectively, with 18 bases between them. CDR1 is MGHRA, CDR2 YSYEKL, per germline. This chain's CDR3 is CASSQPQGGKRTGELFF. The CDR3 DNA sequence: TGCGCCAGCAGCCAACCCCAGGGGGGGAAACGTACCGGGGAGCTGTTTTTT.

This clonotype was counted between two and nine times. V and J are TRBV20-1 and TRBJ2-1, with TRBD2 matching over 9 bases. J lost 6 bases, V lost 3 bases, and 6 bases had no gene match. Germline V gives CDR1 DFQATT, CDR2 SNEGSKA (reference sequence). This CDR3 region has 14 residues. The DNA of the CDR3 is TGCAGTGCTAGTAACCAGCGGGGGGTCAATGAGCAGTTCTTC. It encodes CSASNQRGVNEQFF.

The genes are TRBV5-1 and TRBJ1-4; D not certain. V gave up 4 bases and J gave up 1 base, with 14 bases separating them. This CDR3 region has 16 residues. Germline V CDR1 and CDR2: SGHRS, YFSETQ. DNA of the CDR3: TGCGCCAGCAGCCCCCTCGAGGCGGGAACTAATGAAAAACTGTTTTTT. It is translated as CASSPLEAGTNEKLFF.

J is TRBJ1-1 and V is TRBV7-9; no clear D gene. CDR3 length: 16 residues. CDR1 and CDR2 from the germline V gene are SEHNR and FQNEAQ (reference sequence). Deletions cut 5 bases from V and 3 bases from J, with 19 bases between. The CDR3 DNA reads TGTGCCAGCAGCCGAAACGGAGGTAGGAGGTACACTGAAGCTTTCTTT. This encodes CASSRNGGRRYTEAFF.

This chain links TRBV28 with TRBJ2-7, with 7 bases matching TRBD2. Germline V CDR1 and CDR2: MDHEN, SYDVKM. Trimming removed 5 bases from V and 0 bases from J; junction bases left unmatched: 4. This CDR3 is built from 14 residues. CDR3 sequence (DNA): TGTGCCAGCAGTGGGGGGGACGACTCCTACGAGCAGTACGTC. Amino acids: CASSGGDDSYEQYV.

This chain links TRBV7-9 with TRBJ2-2; D not certain. The CDR3 sequence is 12 residues long. V was clipped by 5 bases and J by 11 bases, with 12 bases between them. The V gene's germline CDR1 is SEHNR and CDR2 FQNEAQ (reference sequence). The CDR3 DNA reads TGTGCCAGCAGCGGATATCTCGGCGAGCTGTTTTTT. Amino acids: CASSGYLGELFF. The complete variable domain, with remaining parts taken from reference TRBV7-9 and TRBJ2-2, reads DTGVSQNPRHKITKRGQNVTFRCDPISEHNRLYWYRQTLGQGPEFLTYFQNEAQLEKSRLLSDRFSAERPKGSFSTLEIQRTEQGDSAMYLCASSGYLGELFFGEGSRLTVL.

The V call is TRBV6-1, the J call TRBJ2-2; 8 nucleotides agree with TRBD2. In germline, CDR1 is MNHNS, CDR2 SASEGT. The CDR3 runs 17 residues. V lost 1 base and J lost 4; bases outside the gene matches: 8. The CDR3 bases are TGTGCCAGCAGTGAAGGAGGGACTAGTATTGCCACCGGGGAGCTGTTTTTT. Its translation: CASSEGGTSIATGELFF.

V gene TRBV24-1 combines with J gene TRBJ2-3, with 7 positions matching TRBD1. This CDR3 contains 15 residues. J gave up 3 bases and V 0 bases, and 2 bases lay outside the gene matches. Germline-derived CDR1 and CDR2 are KGHDR and SFDVKD. The CDR3, as DNA: TGTGCCACCAGTGATTTGGGCAGGGGGACAGATACGCAGTATTTT. Its translation is CATSDLGRGTDTQYF.

This clonotype was observed many times. The chain combines TRBV4-2 with TRBJ1-5; D gene uncertain. Looked up from germline, CDR1 is LGHNA and CDR2 is YNFKEQ. The CDR3 spans 14 residues. V lost 0 bases, J lost 7 bases, and 10 bases lay in between. DNA for the CDR3: TGTGCCAGCAGCCAAGAGGAGGGAGCCCAGCCCCAGCATTTT. This translates into CASSQEEGAQPQHF.

The V call is TRBV7-2, the J call TRBJ2-5; D not certain. The CDR3 consists of 14 residues. From germline, CDR1 is SGHTA and CDR2 FQGNSA. V was cut by 4 bases and J by 0 bases, with 9 bases left in between. CDR3 sequence (DNA): TGTGCCAGCAGCTCCCGACTGAACCAAGAGACCCAGTACTTC. It specifies CASSSRLNQETQYF. The full variable domain, rest sourced from reference TRBV7-2 and TRBJ2-5, is GAGVSQSPSNKVTEKGKDVELRCDPISGHTALYWYRQSLGQGLEFLIYFQGNSAPDKSGLPSDRFSAERTGGSVSTLTIQRTQQEDSAVYLCASSSRLNQETQYFGPGTRLLVL.

The CDR3 DNA sequence: TGCGCCAGCAGCGCAGAGGGGGCCACGGGAGAAAAACTGTTTTTT. Amino acid sequence: CASSAEGATGEKLFF. V usage is TRBV5-1 and J usage is TRBJ1-4; TRBD1 agrees at 7 bases. The CDR3 is made up of 15 amino acids. J lost 8 bases, V lost 4 bases, and 11 bases had no gene match. Germline values: CDR1 SGHRS, CDR2 YFSETQ. The variable domain in full, completed from reference TRBV5-1 and TRBJ1-4, reads KAGVTQTPRYLIKTRGQQVTLSCSPISGHRSVSWYQQTPGQGLQFLFEYFSETQRNKGNFPGRFSGRQFSNSRSEMNVSTLELGDSALYLCASSAEGATGEKLFFGSGTQLSVL.

The chain recombines TRBV5-4 with TRBJ2-2; no definite D call. The CDR3 contains 12 residues. V lost 7 bases and J 5 bases, leaving 9 bases between the germline ends. Germline V gene lookup returns CDR1 SGHNT and CDR2 YYREEE (reference sequence). The CDR3 sequence: CASRPETGELFF. DNA for the CDR3: TGTGCCAGCCGCCCGGAGACCGGGGAGCTGTTTTTT.

The sample holds a few counts of this clonotype. The genes are TRBV19 and TRBJ2-3; D is perhaps TRBD1 (5 bases). Between the trimmed V and J ends, which lost 3 bases and 2 bases, there was a span of 6 bases. Germline CDR1 LNHDA, CDR2 SQIVND (reference sequence). This CDR3 has 13 amino acids. CDR3 DNA: TGTGCCAGTAGTATGGACAACACAGATACGCAGTATTTT. Amino acids: CASSMDNTDTQYF. The whole variable domain, filled in from reference TRBV19 and TRBJ2-3, reads DGGITQSPKYLFRKEGQNVTLSCEQNLNHDAMYWYRQDPGQGLRLIYYSQIVNDFQKGDIAEGYSVSREKKESFPLTVTSAQKNPTAFYLCASSMDNTDTQYFGPGTRLTVL.

A few counts support this clonotype. This chain uses TRBV7-2 with TRBJ1-6; 7 bases are shared with TRBD1. The CDR3 runs 16 residues. CDR1 and CDR2 (germline): SGHTA, FQGNSA. The trim removed 5 bases at V and 9 bases at J, leaving 13 bases unmatched. The CDR3 DNA follows: TGTGCCAGCAGCCTAAGAGGGGGCGTCGACGGTTCACCCCTCCACTTT. It specifies CASSLRGGVDGSPLHF.

The chain carries TRBV7-9 and TRBJ1-5; possible D gene TRBD1, 5 bases. Looked up from germline, CDR1 is SEHNR and CDR2 is FQNEAQ (reference sequence). There are 17 residues in the CDR3. V dropped 1 base and J dropped 0 bases, with 13 bases sitting between them. The CDR3 region is CASSLEGGTLSNQPQHF. CDR3 sequence (DNA): TGTGCCAGCAGCTTAGAAGGCGGGACCCTTAGCAATCAGCCCCAGCATTTT.

V gene TRBV6-1 combines with J gene TRBJ2-1; D not resolved. V was shortened by 3 bases and J by 9 bases, with 6 bases between the two germline ends. The length of the CDR3 is 11 residues. Germline V gene sequence: CDR1 MNHNS, CDR2 SASEGT. The CDR3 DNA reads as TGTGCCAGCAGTGATTGGAGTGAGCAGTTCTTC. It is translated as CASSDWSEQFF.

The chain carries TRBV20-1 and TRBJ1-5; D call uncertain. Per the germline V gene, CDR1 is DFQATT and CDR2 is SNEGSKA (reference sequence). V was clipped by 0 bases and J by 5 bases, with 8 bases between them. This CDR3 has 13 amino acids. The CDR3 protein is CSARDPVHQPQHF. The CDR3 region has the DNA TGCAGTGCTAGAGATCCCGTCCATCAGCCCCAGCATTTT.

This clonotype appeared a few times. The chain recombines TRBV3-1 with TRBJ1-5, with D unclear. Trimming took off 0 bases at V and 7 bases at J, with 4 bases between the two ends. This CDR3 is built from 12 residues. The germline CDR1 and CDR2 sequences are LGHDT and YNNKEL (reference sequence). The DNA of the CDR3 is TGTGCCAGCAGCCAAGATCGACAGCCCCAGCATTTT. It specifies CASSQDRQPQHF.